The 11 T cell receptor beta chains presented below share a single source sample, sequenced in a study of blood T cells in healthy people across ages (dated by TCRdb to the mid-2010s). The library relied on 5' RACE. These reads were obtained on an Illumina HiSeq 2500. A second PCR of about 7 to 12 cycles was performed with a sample-barcoded 5' primer and a J-beta primer mix. Using fastp at Q25 and MiXCR, TCRdb reprocessed the public reads and kept productive beta chains. Rows are combined by CDR3 protein, so each entry shows the most common genes and DNA. The sample has some 930,000 distinct CDR3 sequences on record, 25% to 30% of them singletons. The ten largest clones take up more than 8.5% of the sample. Separately, the same data were catalogued under a study of T cells of mothers and their children.

Sequencing used blood. The receptor source for this set is a woman between 40 and 55 years old in good health.

This clonotype was observed a handful of times. The gene calls are TRBV6-5 and TRBJ1-2; unclear D gene. Trimming removed 0 bases from V and 3 bases from J, with 11 bases in between. CDR3 length: 15 amino acids. Germline V gene lookup returns CDR1 MNHEY and CDR2 SVGAGI. CDR3 protein: CASSYSRHGHYGYTF. DNA of the CDR3: TGTGCCAGCAGTTACTCGCGCCATGGGCACTATGGCTACACCTTC.

The chain joins TRBV3-1 to TRBJ2-1; D gene unclear. Between the trimmed V and J ends, which lost 3 bases and 8 bases, there was a span of 8 bases. The CDR3 covers 12 residues. Germline V gives CDR1 LGHDT, CDR2 YNNKEL (reference sequence). CDR3 protein: CASSHLRDEQFF. The CDR3 bases are TGTGCCAGCAGCCACCTAAGGGATGAGCAGTTCTTC.

This clonotype was seen more than once but under ten times. The rearrangement joins TRBV5-1 to TRBJ1-4; weak D call: TRBD1 (5 bases). This CDR3 is built from 18 residues. The ends were cut back, 1 base at V and 5 bases at J, with 21 bases in the middle. Germline V gene data show CDR1 as SGHRS and CDR2 as YFSETQ. The CDR3 protein is CASSLRALRDGKNEKLFF. CDR3 coding DNA: TGCGCCAGCAGCTTGAGGGCCCTGCGGGACGGGAAAAATGAAAAACTGTTTTTT.

This clonotype was seen once. This sequence joins TRBV6-4 and TRBJ2-3; 9 bases fit TRBD2. This CDR3 region has 15 residues. Germline V gene data show CDR1 as MRHNA and CDR2 as SNTAGT. Losses at the gene ends were 2 bases for V and 6 bases for J; bases not matched to a gene: 6. In DNA form, the CDR3 reads TGTGCCAGCAGTGACGAGGCGGGGGGGCTGGATACGCAGTATTTT. This gives the protein CASSDEAGGLDTQYF.

The J gene is TRBJ1-1, the V gene TRBV3-1; D unresolved. The CDR3 totals 13 residues. The V gene lost 4 bases and the J gene lost 5 bases, with 11 bases spanning the gap. Germline assignment: CDR1 LGHDT and CDR2 YNNKEL (reference sequence). CDR3 sequence reads: CASSLTTRTEAFF. The DNA for the CDR3 is TGTGCCAGCAGCCTAACAACGAGAACTGAAGCTTTCTTT.

The V and J genes are TRBV20-1 and TRBJ2-5; TRBD2 aligns across 13 bases. CDR3 length: 13 amino acids. The V gene's germline CDR1 is DFQATT and CDR2 SNEGSKA (reference sequence). The CDR3 here is CCTSGGALETQYF. CDR3 coding DNA: TGCTGCACTAGCGGGGGGGCGTTAGAGACCCAGTACTTC.

The V gene is TRBV30, the J gene TRBJ2-2; D gene uncertain. V was shortened by 2 bases and J by 5 bases, with 9 bases between the two germline ends. Germline CDR1 and CDR2: GTSNPN and SVGIG (reference sequence). This CDR3 comprises 13 residues. The CDR3 protein is CAWSRVETGELFF. The CDR3 DNA is TGTGCCTGGAGTCGGGTAGAAACCGGGGAGCTGTTTTTT.

The rearrangement uses TRBV12-3 or TRBV12-4 and TRBJ1-4, with D possibly TRBD1 on 5 matching bases. Trimming cost V 2 bases and J 5 bases, with 6 bases left between them. The CDR3 is made up of 13 amino acids. The CDR3 coding sequence is TGTGCCAGCAGTTTACCAGGGAATGAAAAACTGTTTTTT. Protein product: CASSLPGNEKLFF.

This clonotype was picked up a small number of times. The rearrangement uses TRBV7-8 and TRBJ1-1, with 10 bases identical to TRBD1. Losses at the gene ends were 5 bases for V and 6 bases for J; bases not matched to a gene: 9. The germline V gene encodes CDR1 SGHVS and CDR2 FQNEAQ. This CDR3 is 15 amino acids long. The CDR3 protein is CASSPGTGDEAEAFF. DNA for the CDR3: TGTGCCAGCAGCCCCGGGACAGGGGATGAGGCTGAAGCTTTCTTT.

This sequence joins TRBV20-1 and TRBJ2-3; 10 nucleotides agree with TRBD2. CDR3 length equals 15 residues. Per germline, CDR1 DFQATT and CDR2 SNEGSKA (reference sequence). With 5 bases clipped from V and 6 bases from J, the junction kept 11 bases outside the gene matches. CDR3 region: CSAEGRAGGQDTQYF. CDR3 bases: TGCAGTGCTGAGGGACGAGCGGGGGGGCAGGATACGCAGTATTTT.

This clonotype was counted ten times or more. The junction departs from the called germline gene at one end, perhaps through a read error. DNA of the CDR3: TGTGCTAGCAGTGACTCTGGAGGCTATGGCTACACCTTC. Translating it yields CASSDSGGYGYTF. The chain joins TRBV6-4 to TRBJ1-2; D gene uncertain. Germline CDR1 is MRHNA and CDR2 is SNTAGT. The CDR3 is made up of 13 amino acids.